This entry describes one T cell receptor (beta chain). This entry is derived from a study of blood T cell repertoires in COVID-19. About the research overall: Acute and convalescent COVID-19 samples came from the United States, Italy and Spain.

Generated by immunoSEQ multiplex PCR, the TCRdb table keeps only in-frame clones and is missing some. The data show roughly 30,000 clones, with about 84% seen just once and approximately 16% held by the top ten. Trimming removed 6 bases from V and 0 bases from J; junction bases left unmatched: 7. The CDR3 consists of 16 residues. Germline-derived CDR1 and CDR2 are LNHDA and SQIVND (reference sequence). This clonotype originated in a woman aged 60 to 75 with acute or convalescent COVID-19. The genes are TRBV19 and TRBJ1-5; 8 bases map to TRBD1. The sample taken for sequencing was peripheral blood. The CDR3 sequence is CASRGTGTYSNQPQHF. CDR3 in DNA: TGTGCCAGTAGAGGGACAGGTACCTATAGCAATCAGCCCCAGCATTTT.